Listed below are T cell receptor beta chains from one sample, sequenced in a study of T cells expressing NK-cell markers. Using the 5' RACE reads, TCRdb records one entry per CDR3 protein without DNA. The data show about 260,000 distinct CDR3 sequences, and the top ten clones hold roughly 4.2%. Material for sequencing was blood T cells: a sorted CD56 or NKG2C T cell subset, CD4+ or CD8+ T cells, or bulk PBMC T cells (not recorded which). The receptors were gathered from a woman between 18 and 69 years old in good health. CDR3s include the opening cysteine and the closing phenylalanine or tryptophan.

j_call: TRBJ1-1; v_call: TRBV20-1; cdr3_aa: CSAPKTGTQNTEAFF
j_call: TRBJ2-2; v_call: TRBV4-3; cdr3_aa: CASSQEGGPNTGELFF
j_call: TRBJ2-6; v_call: TRBV14; cdr3_aa: CASSQRGFSSGANVLTF
j_call: TRBJ2-1; v_call: TRBV18; cdr3_aa: CASSPWTGGDNEQFF
j_call: TRBJ2-7; v_call: TRBV10-3; cdr3_aa: CAASNGSYEQYF
j_call: TRBJ2-2; v_call: TRBV12-3/TRBV12-4; cdr3_aa: CASRVTGELFF
j_call: TRBJ2-1; v_call: TRBV23-1; cdr3_aa: CASSPSVAGDYNEQFF
j_call: TRBJ1-6; v_call: TRBV15; cdr3_aa: CATAAGQHNSPLHF
j_call: TRBJ1-6; v_call: TRBV9; cdr3_aa: CASSEINSPLHF
j_call: TRBJ1-4; v_call: TRBV12-3/TRBV12-4; cdr3_aa: CASSPQGVREKLFF
j_call: TRBJ1-4; v_call: TRBV30; cdr3_aa: CAWSEVDEKLFF
j_call: TRBJ2-4; v_call: TRBV5-5; cdr3_aa: CASSLNRAVDIQYF
j_call: TRBJ1-1; v_call: TRBV6-1; cdr3_aa: CASSARRGDTEAFF
j_call: TRBJ2-2; v_call: TRBV4-2; cdr3_aa: CASSQDDGRVTGELFF
j_call: TRBJ2-1; v_call: TRBV18; cdr3_aa: CASSLEGVGQFF
j_call: TRBJ2-2; v_call: TRBV12-3/TRBV12-4; cdr3_aa: CASSSGLAGTTGELFF
j_call: TRBJ1-3; v_call: TRBV7-2; cdr3_aa: CASSSGPSSGNTIYF
j_call: TRBJ1-1; v_call: TRBV12-3/TRBV12-4; cdr3_aa: CASSQGELGATEAFF
j_call: TRBJ2-5; v_call: TRBV3-1; cdr3_aa: CASSQRKQAETQYF
j_call: TRBJ2-1; v_call: TRBV30; cdr3_aa: CAWSVGRRNEQFF
j_call: TRBJ1-1; v_call: TRBV18; cdr3_aa: CASSPPSIGIKTEAFF
j_call: TRBJ1-6; v_call: TRBV12-3/TRBV12-4; cdr3_aa: CASRPDRGISPLHF
j_call: TRBJ2-5; v_call: TRBV3-1; cdr3_aa: CASSRPAGIETQYF
j_call: TRBJ1-4; v_call: TRBV12-3/TRBV12-4; cdr3_aa: CASSHRDRAGKLFF